Described below is a single T cell receptor (beta chain) sequence and its context. The data derive from a study of blood T cell repertoires in COVID-19. Looking at the study overall: PBMCs, B-cell-depleted T cells, or T cells provided the cDNA or gDNA that made up the material.

The V segment lost 6 bases and the J segment 0 bases; nucleotides outside the gene matches: 8. The germline V gene has CDR1 MNHNY and CDR2 SVGAGI (reference sequence). The CDR3 runs to 15 residues. Assay used: immunoSEQ multiplex PCR; TCRdb lists only in-frame clones, some missing. The sample shows over 110,000 clones, roughly 76% of them seen only once. The source is an older man with acute or convalescent COVID-19. Input material: peripheral blood. The rearrangement links TRBV6-6 to TRBJ2-7, with 7 bases fitting TRBD1. The CDR3 bases are TGTGCCAGCAGGAAAGACAGGGCCTCCTCCTACGAGCAGTACTTC. Translating it yields CASRKDRASSYEQYF.